The 24 T cell receptor beta chains below all came from one sample that was sequenced in a study of cytomegalovirus exposure and HLA in healthy donors. PCR primers comprised 60 Vbeta and 13 Jbeta primers. TCRdb's copy holds only in-frame clones and misses some; the assay was immunoSEQ multiplex PCR. The table records about 160,000 clones, around 75% of them present only once. What was sequenced was PBMCs. The origin of the receptors is a female donor in good health and CMV-seronegative.

The chain has TRBV4-3 and TRBJ2-5, with 11 bases lining up with TRBD2. Germline CDR1 reads LGHNA; CDR2 reads YSLEER. The CDR3 length is 15 residues. Trimming removed 4 bases from V and 3 bases from J; junction bases left unmatched: 4. Here the CDR3 reads CASSPASGRKETQYF. The CDR3 DNA reads as TGCGCCAGCAGCCCGGCTAGCGGGAGGAAAGAGACCCAGTACTTC.

The chain has TRBV30 and TRBJ1-1; a weak D match, TRBD1 (5 bases). CDR3 length equals 16 residues. Germline CDR1 GTSNPN, CDR2 SVGIG (reference sequence). The germline V and J ends were trimmed by 0 bases and 3 bases, with 17 bases remaining between them. CDR3 sequence (DNA): TGTGCCTGGAGTGTGGGCGAGGGAGGAGGGGACACTGAAGCTTTCTTT. This codes for CAWSVGEGGGDTEAFF.

V and J are TRBV6-4 and TRBJ1-2, with 8 bases matching TRBD1. This CDR3 is built from 17 residues. Looked up from germline, CDR1 is MRHNA and CDR2 is SNTAGT. The ends lost 6 bases at V and 2 bases at J; junction bases unmatched: 14. CDR3 protein: CASSITGGNPLNYGYTF. The CDR3 region has the DNA TGTGCCAGCAGCATAACAGGGGGGAATCCCCTCAACTATGGCTACACCTTC.

The J gene is TRBJ1-6, the V gene TRBV7-2; D is unresolved. CDR1 is SGHTA and CDR2 is FQGNSA in the germline V gene. V was shortened by 1 base and J by 4 bases, with 5 bases between the two germline ends. The CDR3 has 14 amino acids. The CDR3: CASSLEQYNSPLHF. The CDR3 DNA reads as TGTGCCAGCAGCTTAGAACAGTATAATTCACCCCTCCACTTT.

The V call is TRBV9, the J call TRBJ1-6; unclear D gene. CDR3 length: 13 residues. V gave up 0 bases and J gave up 7 bases, with 5 bases separating them. Per the germline V gene, CDR1 is SGDLS and CDR2 is YYNGEE. The CDR3 DNA reads as TGTGCCAGCAGCGTAGACACCAATTCACCCCTCCACTTT. It translates to CASSVDTNSPLHF.

This clone was seen once. J is TRBJ2-4 and V is TRBV20-1, with D hard to call. V was shortened by 3 bases and J by 6 bases, with 6 bases between the two germline ends. The CDR3 is made up of 11 amino acids. Germline values: CDR1 DFQATT, CDR2 SNEGSKA (reference sequence). This CDR3 reads CSASSPNIQYF. The CDR3 region has the DNA TGCAGTGCTAGTAGTCCAAACATTCAGTACTTC.

The chain couples TRBV6-4 to TRBJ2-1; 10 bases match TRBD2. Per the germline V gene, CDR1 is MRHNA and CDR2 is SNTAGT. The CDR3 loop spans 14 amino acids. V lost 3 bases and J lost 14; bases outside the gene matches: 10. The CDR3 here is CASSDEREGRGKFF. CDR3 DNA sequence: TGTGCCAGCAGTGATGAGCGGGAGGGCCGGGGGAAGTTCTTC.

The genes are TRBV11-2 and TRBJ2-1; 11 bases agree with TRBD2. With 4 bases clipped from V and 8 bases from J, the junction kept 10 bases outside the gene matches. This CDR3 is built from 16 residues. The germline V gene encodes CDR1 SGHAT and CDR2 FQNNGV. The CDR3 is CASSYRGSGRAHEQFF. The CDR3 DNA is TGTGCCAGCAGCTATAGGGGTAGCGGGAGGGCTCATGAGCAGTTCTTC.

This CDR3 is CASRPTGSGEQYF. The CDR3 DNA is TGTGCCAGCAGACCAACAGGGTCGGGAGAGCAGTACTTC. The rearrangement joins TRBV6-5 to TRBJ2-7; perhaps TRBD1 as D (6 bases). The germline V gene encodes CDR1 MNHEY and CDR2 SVGAGI. The V end was cut by 6 bases, the J end by 7 bases, with 16 bases between. The CDR3 is 13 amino acids.

The chain links TRBV19 to TRBJ2-7, with 9 bases lining up with TRBD1. The CDR3 extends over 14 amino acids. V lost 5 bases, J lost 7 bases, and 9 bases stayed unmatched. CDR1 and CDR2 (germline): LNHDA, SQIVND (reference sequence). The CDR3, as DNA: TGTGCCAGTAGTGGGTGGACAGGGGCGGCAGAGCAGTACTTC. Amino acids: CASSGWTGAAEQYF. The entire variable domain, with the rest obtained from reference TRBV19 and TRBJ2-7, is as follows: DGGITQSPKYLFRKEGQNVTLSCEQNLNHDAMYWYRQDPGQGLRLIYYSQIVNDFQKGDIAEGYSVSREKKESFPLTVTSAQKNPTAFYLCASSGWTGAAEQYFGPGTRLTVT.

The chain is built from TRBV27 and TRBJ1-2, with 11 bases that match TRBD1. This CDR3 spans 17 amino acids. CDR1 is MNHEY, CDR2 SMNVEV, per germline (reference sequence). Unmatched junction bases numbered 5, after V lost 0 bases and J lost 2 bases. This CDR3 is CASSLSSGTGGNYGYTF. CDR3 nucleotides: TGTGCCAGCAGTTTATCGTCCGGGACAGGGGGGAACTATGGCTACACCTTC.

The chain employs TRBV4-3 and TRBJ1-6; no clear D. CDR3 length: 15 amino acids. Trimming left V 6 bases short and J 4 bases short, with 13 bases between. Germline V gene sequence: CDR1 LGHNA, CDR2 YSLEER. The CDR3 reads CASSLVEGYNSPLHF. Written as DNA, the CDR3 is TGCGCCAGCAGTTTAGTTGAGGGTTATAATTCACCCCTCCACTTT.

The CDR3 loop reads CAWGGGAPYNEQFF. CDR3 coding DNA: TGTGCCTGGGGCGGGGGGGCCCCCTACAATGAGCAGTTCTTC. The J gene is TRBJ2-1, the V gene TRBV30; 9 nucleotides align to TRBD2. CDR3 length: 14 amino acids. Germline V gives CDR1 GTSNPN, CDR2 SVGIG (reference sequence). With V trimmed by 5 bases and J by 2 bases, 4 bases remained unmatched.

The genes are TRBV11-3 and TRBJ2-1; D possibly corresponds to TRBD2 (5 bases). The V end lost 1 base, the J end lost 9 bases, and 10 bases lay between the germline ends. The germline CDR1 and CDR2 sequences are SGHNT and YENEEA. The CDR3 has 13 residues. CDR3: CASSLVALSEQFF. DNA of the CDR3: TGTGCCAGCAGCTTAGTAGCGCTTAGTGAGCAGTTCTTC.

This clone was observed a handful of times. The DNA for the CDR3 is TGTGCCAGCAAAGCCGGGACGGGGGTGTCTGGGGCCAACGTCCTGACTTTC. Its protein product is CASKAGTGVSGANVLTF. The rearrangement joins TRBV27 to TRBJ2-6, with D perhaps TRBD2 (6 bases). Germline-derived CDR1 and CDR2 are MNHEY and SMNVEV (reference sequence). The CDR3 covers 17 residues. V was pared by 7 bases and J by 1 base, with 17 bases between.

V gene TRBV19 combines with J gene TRBJ2-5, with D perhaps matching TRBD2 (6 bases). The CDR3 has 16 amino acids. V gave up 7 bases and J gave up 1 base, with 19 bases separating them. Germline assignment: CDR1 LNHDA and CDR2 SQIVND (reference sequence). CDR3 loop: CASTEGLADFQETQYF. The CDR3 DNA follows: TGTGCCAGTACGGAGGGGTTAGCTGATTTCCAAGAGACCCAGTACTTC.

The rearrangement links TRBV29-1 to TRBJ1-1; TRBD1 matches 7 bases. The V gene end was trimmed by 3 bases and the J gene end by 3 bases; junction bases not matched to a gene: 10. The CDR3 is 15 amino acids. The germline V gene has CDR1 SQVTM and CDR2 ANQGSEA. The CDR3, as DNA: TGCAGCGTTGAGGGCCAGGGGGGTAGGTACACTGAAGCTTTCTTT. It yields the protein CSVEGQGGRYTEAFF.

The chain carries TRBV29-1 and TRBJ2-7; the D gene is possibly TRBD1 (5 bases). V lost 4 bases and J lost 3, with 10 bases in between. The CDR3 spans 12 residues. Germline V gene data show CDR1 as SQVTM and CDR2 as ANQGSEA. The CDR3 region has the DNA TGCAGCGTTGCCGCAGGACACTACGAGCAGTACTTC. Protein product: CSVAAGHYEQYF.

The chain uses TRBV30 and TRBJ2-5; TRBD2 might be the D (6 bases). Germline V gene data show CDR1 as GTSNPN and CDR2 as SVGIG (reference sequence). CDR3 size: 14 residues. Trimming shortened V by 3 bases and J by 7 bases, and 18 bases separated the two germline ends. CDR3 loop: CAWRKLRDLGTQYF. DNA for the CDR3: TGTGCCTGGAGGAAACTACGGGACTTGGGGACCCAGTACTTC.

V usage is TRBV10-1 and J usage is TRBJ2-7; TRBD1 might be the D (5 bases). V shed 2 bases and J shed 3 bases, with 11 bases lying between them. The length of the CDR3 is 14 residues. CDR1 and CDR2 (germline): WNHNN, SYGVQD (reference sequence). This CDR3 reads CASSEAGRVYEQYF. The CDR3 nucleotides are TGCGCCAGCAGTGAGGCAGGCAGGGTCTACGAGCAGTACTTC.

The V gene is TRBV4-2, the J gene TRBJ1-1, with 7 bases identical to TRBD1. CDR1 and CDR2 (germline): LGHNA, YNFKEQ. The CDR3 spans 15 residues. V lost 4 bases, J lost 6 bases, and 11 bases stayed unmatched. The CDR3 DNA is TGTGCCAGCAGCCTAGGGGACAGAGTAAAGGCTGAAGCTTTCTTT. Its protein is CASSLGDRVKAEAFF.

This chain joins TRBV5-4 and TRBJ2-5, with 14 positions matching TRBD2. V shed 0 bases, J shed 5 bases, and the junction held 6 bases outside the gene matches. Germline CDR1 and CDR2: SGHNT and YYREEE (reference sequence). The CDR3 covers 17 residues. CDR3 in amino acids: CASSLGTSGRRQETQYF. The CDR3 DNA sequence: TGTGCCAGCAGCTTGGGGACTAGCGGGAGGAGGCAGGAGACCCAGTACTTC.

The chain links TRBV2 to TRBJ2-5; TRBD2 aligns across 7 bases. Germline V CDR1 and CDR2: SNHLY, FYNNEI. The CDR3 is 14 residues long. J lost 5 bases, V lost 7 bases, and 10 bases had no gene match. The CDR3 DNA follows: TGTGCCAGCATCGGGCGGGAGAAATACGAGACCCAGTACTTC. Translated, it gives CASIGREKYETQYF.

This rearrangement joins TRBV7-3 to TRBJ2-7; D is possibly TRBD2 (6 bases). The CDR3 sequence is 13 residues long. V shed 1 base and J shed 7 bases, with 11 bases lying between them. Per the germline V gene, CDR1 is SGHTA and CDR2 is FQGTGA. This chain's CDR3 is CASSLNLRGEQYF. In DNA form, the CDR3 reads TGTGCCAGCAGCTTAAACCTCCGGGGGGAGCAGTACTTC.